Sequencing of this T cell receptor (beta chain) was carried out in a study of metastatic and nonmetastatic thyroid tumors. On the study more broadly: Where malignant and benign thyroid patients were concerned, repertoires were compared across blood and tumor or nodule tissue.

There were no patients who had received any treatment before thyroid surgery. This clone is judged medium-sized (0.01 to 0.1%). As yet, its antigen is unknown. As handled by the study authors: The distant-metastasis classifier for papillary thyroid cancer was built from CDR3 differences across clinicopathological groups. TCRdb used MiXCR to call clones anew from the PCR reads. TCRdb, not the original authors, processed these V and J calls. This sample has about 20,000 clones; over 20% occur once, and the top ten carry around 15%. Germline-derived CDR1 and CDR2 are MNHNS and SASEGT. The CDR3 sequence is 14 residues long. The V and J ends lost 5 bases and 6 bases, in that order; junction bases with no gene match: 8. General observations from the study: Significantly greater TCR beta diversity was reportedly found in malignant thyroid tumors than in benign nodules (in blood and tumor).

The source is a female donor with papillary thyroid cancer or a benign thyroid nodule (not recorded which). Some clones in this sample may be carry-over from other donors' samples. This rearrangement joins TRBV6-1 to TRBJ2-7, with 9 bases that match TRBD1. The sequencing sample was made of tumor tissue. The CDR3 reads CASSSDRGSVEQYF. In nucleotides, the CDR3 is TGTGCCAGCAGTTCGGACAGGGGATCTGTCGAGCAGTACTTC.